The 2 T cell receptor beta chains in this list originate from one sample, sequenced in a study of blood T cells in healthy people across ages. Next came a second PCR, run for about 6 to 11 cycles, which used a sample-barcoded 5' primer along with a J-beta primer mix. Each CDR3 protein is one row after TCRdb ran MiXCR on the 5' RACE reads. There are 700,000 to 800,000 distinct CDR3 sequences in the sample; roughly 47% occur only once, and 20% to 25% lies in the top ten. The sequencing input was blood. The source of these receptors is a woman aged 60-70 years in good health.

V usage is TRBV20-1 and J usage is TRBJ2-7, with D possibly being TRBD2 (6 bases). The germline CDR1 and CDR2 sequences are DFQATT and SNEGSKA (reference sequence). The length of the CDR3 is 12 residues. V lost 5 bases and J lost 5, with 13 bases in between. The CDR3 DNA reads TGCAGTGCTCCTACCCTAGCGAACGAGCAGTACTTC. Its protein is CSAPTLANEQYF.

V gene TRBV29-1 combines with J gene TRBJ2-1; 7 bases match TRBD2. V was clipped by 6 bases and J by 0 bases; unmatched bases: 5. Looked up from germline, CDR1 is SQVTM and CDR2 is ANQGSEA. The CDR3 is 14 residues long. CDR3 in amino acids: CSVRTRSSYNEQFF. The CDR3, as DNA: TGCAGCGTCCGGACTAGGAGCTCCTACAATGAGCAGTTCTTC.